The 5 T cell receptor beta chains below come from one sample, sequenced in a study of blood T cells in healthy people across ages (dated by TCRdb to about 2015). Library construction relied on 5' RACE. Sequencing relied on an Illumina HiSeq 2500. The second PCR ran for about 6 to 11 cycles and used a J-beta primer mix along with a sample-barcoded 5' primer. The public reads were run again by TCRdb, first through fastp at Q25 and then through MiXCR, and only productive beta chains were kept. Every entry covers one CDR3 protein and lists the most common genes and DNA from its rows. The sample records around 1,600,000 distinct CDR3 sequences, 35% to 45% of which are singletons. Clones ranked in the top ten supply about 4% of the sample. Sequencing was done on a sample of blood. These receptors came from a woman aged 18 to 35 in good health.

This clonotype was seen a handful of times. The chain has TRBV9 and TRBJ1-6; D remains ambiguous. V was pared by 2 bases and J by 10 bases, with 7 bases between. Germline V CDR1 and CDR2: SGDLS, YYNGEE. The CDR3 is 12 residues long. CDR3 amino acids: CASSVSGSPLHF. The DNA of the CDR3 is TGTGCCAGCAGCGTCAGTGGGTCACCCCTCCACTTT.

The rearrangement uses TRBV3-1 and TRBJ2-2; tentatively, D is TRBD2 (6 bases). Trimming removed 0 bases from V and 3 bases from J, with 11 bases in between. There are 16 residues in the CDR3. CDR1 LGHDT and CDR2 YNNKEL come from the germline V gene (reference sequence). The CDR3 DNA reads TGTGCCAGCAGCCAAGATAACGGGGGAGACACCGGGGAGCTGTTTTTT. As protein: CASSQDNGGDTGELFF.

The count of this clonotype is one. The chain couples TRBV6-5 to TRBJ1-1; D is ambiguous. Trimming took 2 bases from V and 4 from J, leaving 14 bases between them. Germline V CDR1 and CDR2: MNHEY, SVGAGI. The CDR3 length is 15 residues. The CDR3 here is CASSYGPARSTEAFF. CDR3 DNA sequence: TGTGCCAGCAGTTACGGGCCAGCGAGAAGCACTGAAGCTTTCTTT.

Only a few counts were recorded for this clonotype. V gene TRBV3-1 combines with J gene TRBJ2-7, with D uncertain. The CDR3 is 13 residues long. Per germline, CDR1 LGHDT and CDR2 YNNKEL (reference sequence). With 5 bases removed from V and 7 bases from J, the gap between germline ends came to 15 bases. CDR3 bases: TGTGCCAGCAGCAATTTACACAGCTGGGAGCAGTACTTC. It translates to CASSNLHSWEQYF.

J is TRBJ1-1 and V is TRBV20-1; perhaps TRBD1 as D (5 bases). The CDR3 sequence is 11 residues long. CDR1 is DFQATT, CDR2 SNEGSKA, per germline (reference sequence). The V gene lost 3 bases and the J gene lost 11 bases, with 13 bases spanning the gap. The CDR3 bases are TGCAGTGCTAGTGAGCAGGGCAAGGCTTTCTTT. Amino acid sequence: CSASEQGKAFF.